This is a list of T cell receptor beta chains from one sample in a study of shared clonotypes between healthy human individuals. Clones were read by immunoSEQ multiplex PCR, and TCRdb kept only the in-frame ones, dropping some. The profile shows approximately 2.3 million clones, over 85% of them singletons. Sequencing used naive CD4+ T cells from PBMCs. These receptors were collected from a man aged 18 to 29 in good health. Some clones in this sample may be carry-over from other donors' samples. Both conserved end residues are part of each CDR3. A D gene is named only where the DNA matches it firmly. Part of the rows lack a size; the others show once, few, many or a class for expanded clones.

D	size	V	J	CDR3	DNA
TRBD1	.	TRBV7-9	TRBJ2-2	CASTTGARANTGELFF	TGTGCCAGCACGACAGGGGCGCGGGCGAACACCGGGGAGCTGTTTTTT
.	.	TRBV29-1	TRBJ2-3	CSVESGSTDTQYF	TGCAGCGTTGAGTCTGGTAGCACAGATACGCAGTATTTT
.	.	TRBV6-5	TRBJ1-5	CASSYSGAPGVPQHF	TGTGCCAGCAGTTACTCGGGGGCCCCTGGGGTGCCCCAGCATTTT
TRBD2	.	TRBV9	TRBJ2-5	CASSVAGVGGQETQYF	TGTGCCAGCAGCGTAGCGGGAGTGGGGGGGCAAGAGACCCAGTACTTC
.	.	TRBV7-3	TRBJ2-2	CASSLTPGVELFF	TGTGCCAGCAGCCTGACACCGGGCGTGGAGCTGTTTTTT
.	.	TRBV5-1	TRBJ1-5	CASSLGQGSQPQHF	TGCGCCAGCAGCTTGGGGCAGGGTAGCCAGCCCCAGCATTTT
.	.	TRBV7-9	TRBJ2-1	CASSFPGPDNEQFF	TGTGCCAGCAGCTTCCCGGGGCCAGACAATGAGCAGTTCTTC
.	.	TRBV2	TRBJ1-2	CASNMGLHYGYTF	TGTGCCAGCAATATGGGGCTCCACTATGGCTACACCTTC
TRBD2	.	TRBV30	TRBJ2-2	CAWWGLAGPNTGELFF	TGTGCCTGGTGGGGGCTAGCGGGACCGAACACCGGGGAGCTGTTTTTT
.	.	TRBV5-4	TRBJ2-2	CASSLGPSVRTGELFF	TGTGCCAGCAGCTTAGGGCCCTCGGTCAGGACCGGGGAGCTGTTTTTT
.	.	TRBV5-1	TRBJ2-3	CASSLAVGGAGDTQYF	TGCGCCAGCAGCTTGGCCGTGGGGGGCGCGGGAGATACGCAGTATTTT
.	.	TRBV5-1	TRBJ2-1	CASSRVPLSRGNNEQFF	TGCGCCAGCAGCAGGGTCCCCTTGTCCCGGGGAAACAATGAGCAGTTCTTC
TRBD1	.	TRBV7-2	TRBJ1-5	CASSLGTGLDQPQHF	TGTGCCAGCAGCTTGGGGACAGGGCTAGATCAGCCCCAGCATTTT
.	.	TRBV5-4	TRBJ2-2	CASSFGRNTGELFF	TGTGCCAGCAGCTTTGGCCGGAACACCGGGGAGCTGTTTTTT
.	.	TRBV5-4	TRBJ1-4	CASSLQGEKLFF	TGTGCCAGCAGCTTACAGGGAGAAAAACTGTTTTTT
.	.	TRBV2	TRBJ1-1	CASRKEAYTEAFF	TGTGCCAGCAGAAAGGAGGCGTACACTGAAGCTTTCTTT
TRBD1	.	TRBV11-2	TRBJ1-5	CASSLGTGGNQPQHF	TGTGCCAGCAGCTTAGGGACAGGGGGTAATCAGCCCCAGCATTTT
TRBD1	.	TRBV5-3	TRBJ2-2	CARSLFGGTGLDTGELFF	TGTGCCAGAAGCTTGTTTGGGGGGACAGGGCTAGACACCGGGGAGCTGTTTTTT
TRBD1	once	TRBV18	TRBJ1-1	CASSPSLSGQGNTEAFF	TGTGCCAGCTCACCATCTCTTTCTGGACAGGGAAACACTGAAGCTTTCTTT
.	.	TRBV5-4	TRBJ1-3	CASSLGRGEGNTIYF	TGTGCCAGCAGCTTAGGGCGGGGAGAGGGAAACACCATATATTTT
.	.	TRBV2	TRBJ2-7	CASSEGTALYEQYF	TGTGCCAGCAGTGAAGGGACAGCCCTCTACGAGCAGTACTTC
.	.	TRBV7-6	TRBJ2-3	CASSLGTQEADTQYF	TGTGCCAGCAGCTTAGGGACCCAGGAGGCAGATACGCAGTATTTT
.	.	TRBV10-2	TRBJ2-2	CASSDPGANTGELFF	TGCGCCAGCAGTGACCCAGGGGCGAACACCGGGGAGCTGTTTTTT
TRBD2	.	TRBV7-2	TRBJ2-1	CASSTWTSGGYNEQFF	TGTGCCAGCAGCACTTGGACTAGCGGGGGGTACAATGAGCAGTTCTTC
TRBD1	.	TRBV28	TRBJ1-5	CASNKPGQGSGPQHF	TGTGCCAGCAACAAGCCGGGACAGGGGTCAGGGCCCCAGCATTTT
TRBD2	once	TRBV27	TRBJ2-7	CASRTGTSPLRYF	TGTGCCAGCAGGACCGGGACTAGCCCCTTACGGTACTTC
TRBD2	.	TRBV30	TRBJ2-7	CAWTSGLAGTYEQYF	TGTGCCTGGACCTCGGGACTAGCGGGAACCTACGAGCAGTACTTC
.	.	TRBV10-3	TRBJ1-3	CAIRQGSGNTIYF	TGTGCCATCAGACAGGGCTCTGGAAACACCATATATTTT
TRBD2	once	TRBV4-2	TRBJ2-7	CASSLELSGRNEQYF	TGTGCCAGCAGCCTAGAACTTAGCGGGAGAAACGAGCAGTACTTC
.	.	TRBV5-1	TRBJ1-4	CASSFGAGKGEKLFF	TGCGCCAGCAGCTTTGGCGCAGGGAAAGGTGAAAAACTGTTTTTT
.	.	TRBV7-3	TRBJ2-3	CASSGGVFTDTQYF	TGTGCCAGCAGCGGGGGCGTGTTCACAGATACGCAGTATTTT
.	.	TRBV19	TRBJ1-5	CASSSGEWTQHF	TGTGCCAGTAGTTCAGGGGAGTGGACCCAGCATTTT
.	once	TRBV5-1	TRBJ1-3	CASSLGGGNTIYF	TGCGCCAGCAGCTTGGGAGGGGGAAACACCATATATTTT
TRBD2	.	TRBV9	TRBJ2-1	CASSPYELAGVYEQFF	TGTGCCAGCAGCCCCTACGAGCTAGCGGGAGTTTATGAGCAGTTCTTC
.	.	TRBV19	TRBJ1-1	CASGYNTNTEAFF	TGTGCCAGCGGGTATAACACGAACACTGAAGCTTTCTTT
TRBD2	once	TRBV5-4	TRBJ2-7	CASSLAGGPREQYF	TGTGCCAGCAGCTTGGCGGGAGGGCCGAGGGAGCAGTACTTC
.	once	TRBV2	TRBJ2-5	CASSSPGPKTQYF	TGTGCCAGCAGTTCCCCGGGGCCCAAGACCCAGTACTTC
TRBD1	.	TRBV15	TRBJ1-2	CATSTPRQGGYGYTF	TGTGCCACCAGCACTCCGAGACAGGGAGGCTATGGCTACACCTTC